This T cell receptor beta chain was observed in a study of CD8 T cells in ankylosing spondylitis (dated by TCRdb to the late 2010s). The study in broad terms: To find TCR variants linked to disease, the study profiled T cell receptor beta repertoires in ankylosing spondylitis patients and healthy donors. The whole study cohort included 108 healthy donors and around 25 ankylosing spondylitis patients. Peripheral blood samples were taken, and synovial fluid was additionally collected from ankylosing spondylitis patients.

What the authors observed across the whole study: Blood from ankylosing spondylitis patients appeared to be characterized by a TCR beta motif made up of several highly homologous amino acid variants. Some motif variants were previously reported in synovial fluid and blood of reactive arthritis patients, suggesting common disease-initiation mechanisms. According to the report, matched synovial fluid samples from ankylosing spondylitis patients were significantly enriched for the disease-linked clones. The disease-linked clones had a CD8+ phenotype and were found at relatively low frequencies in peripheral blood.

The reads were generated on an Illumina HiSeq 2500. Quantitative 5'-RACE with molecular barcodes was the method used to prepare the TCR beta libraries. Regarding the original processing steps: A new computational method based on a probabilistic model of VDJ rearrangement was used to identify disease-linked TCR variants. In TCRdb, the public reads were trimmed at Q25 with fastp and aligned with MiXCR, with productive beta chains retained. Every entry covers one CDR3 protein and lists the most common genes and DNA from its rows. TCRdb, rather than the study authors, made the V and J calls. This sample is represented by hundreds of thousands of distinct CDR3 sequences; approximately 12% of them were singletons. The ten largest clones take up roughly 0.51% of the sample. This clonotype showed up just a few times. No cognate antigen has been identified for it. Base qualities are not at hand, and no much larger clone is one base apart.

The TCR was taken from a male donor with ankylosing spondylitis. Sequenced: blood, either unsorted or a sorted T cell fraction (not recorded which).

This receptor carries the CDR3 CASSSGQGRGYTF. The DNA reads TGTGCCAGCAGCTCGGGACAGGGGAGAGGCTACACCTTC. The sequence links TRBV7-9 to TRBJ1-2, and 10 junction bases match TRBD1. Trimmed from V: 4 bases; trimmed from J: 8 bases; junction bases lacking a gene match: 4. CDR1 is given as SEHNR and CDR2 as FQNEAQ, both from the germline V gene (reference sequence). The CDR3, cysteine through phenylalanine, is 13 amino acids long. The retained sequence is limited to the CDR3, 39 bases, with the frame set at the first base.